This record covers a single TCR beta chain. Its matching antigen is unknown. As the method for making TCR beta libraries, quantitative 5'-RACE with molecular barcodes was used. In TCRdb, the 5' RACE reads were re-called with MiXCR into one record per CDR3 protein. The sample includes about 390,000 distinct CDR3 sequences, approximately 20% of them seen just once. Trimming cost V 2 bases and J 6 bases, with 10 bases left between them. The CDR3 runs 13 residues. Germline V lookup: CDR1 LGHDT, CDR2 YNNKEL (reference sequence). The data derive from a study of CD8 T cells in ankylosing spondylitis. Study-wide results and caveats: A TCR beta motif made of eight highly homologous variants seemed typical of ankylosing spondylitis blood.

Sequencing was done on a sample of blood, either unsorted or a sorted T cell fraction (not recorded which). The receptor was isolated from a male donor with ankylosing spondylitis. The chain has TRBV3-1 and TRBJ1-2; no reliable D call. As DNA, the CDR3 is TGTGCCAGCAGCCAACGCGGGGTGGATGGCTACACCTTC. Translation gives CASSQRGVDGYTF.